These T cell receptor beta chains were read from a single sample in a study of blood T cell repertoires in COVID-19. The data were produced by immunoSEQ multiplex PCR, yet TCRdb's version contains in-frame clones alone and is incomplete. The data hold 300,000 to 400,000 clones, with around 83% observed a single time. Sequenced sample: peripheral blood. These receptors were taken from a man aged 30 to 39 with active or convalescent COVID-19. Each CDR3 is given with its conserved first and last residue. D genes are given only for firm matches. Size is omitted from some rows. Given values are once, few, many or a class for expanded clones.

J	length	D	V	size	DNA	CDR3
TRBJ2-1	13	TRBD1	TRBV7-2	few	TGTGCCAGCAGCTTAACGGACAGGGCTGAGCAGTTCTTC	CASSLTDRAEQFF
TRBJ1-5	20	NA	TRBV6-1	NA	TGTGCCAGCAGTGAAGGGAGGGGCGGGCTTGGTCTTTCCTCAAATCAGCCCCAGCATTTT	CASSEGRGGLGLSSNQPQHF
TRBJ2-5	14	NA	TRBV28	NA	TGTGCCAGCAGTTTCGACAGTGGGGAAGAGACCCAGTACTTC	CASSFDSGEETQYF
TRBJ1-4	14	NA	TRBV11-1	NA	TGTGCCAGCAGCTTACGGCAGGGAAATGAAAAACTGTTTTTT	CASSLRQGNEKLFF
TRBJ2-5	12	TRBD1	TRBV29-1	NA	TGCAGCGCCCGGGACAGTCAAGAGACCCAGTACTTC	CSARDSQETQYF
TRBJ2-2	15	TRBD2	TRBV9	NA	TGTGCCAGCAGCGCGAGCGGGGCGAACACCGGGGAGCTGTTTTTT	CASSASGANTGELFF
TRBJ2-2	12	NA	TRBV6-5	NA	TGTGCCACTCAGGGTAACACCGGGGAGCTGTTTTTT	CATQGNTGELFF
TRBJ2-7	13	TRBD2	TRBV6-5	NA	TGTGCCAGCAGTAGACTAGCACGGGACGAGCAGTACTTC	CASSRLARDEQYF
TRBJ2-2	16	NA	TRBV7-8	NA	TGTGCCAGCAGTATATCAAGGAGCCCGAACACCGGGGAGCTGTTTTTT	CASSISRSPNTGELFF
TRBJ1-1	14	TRBD1	TRBV9	NA	TGTGCCAGCAGCCGACAGGGGCGGGACACTGAAGCTTTCTTT	CASSRQGRDTEAFF
TRBJ2-1	13	TRBD1	TRBV7-2	NA	TGTGCCAGCAGCGCCTACAGGGGAGATGAGCAGTTCTTC	CASSAYRGDEQFF
TRBJ2-3	16	TRBD1	TRBV3-1/TRBV3-2	few	TGTGCCAGCAGCCAAGTGGAAGGGGGCAGCACAGATACGCAGTATTTT	CASSQVEGGSTDTQYF
TRBJ2-7	13	TRBD1	TRBV19	NA	TGTGCCAGTAGGGGGACAGGGGGGTACGAGCAGTACTTC	CASRGTGGYEQYF
TRBJ2-7	14	NA	TRBV29-1	NA	TGCAGCGCCTTAGGACCGGAGGGCCCCTACGAGCAGTACTTC	CSALGPEGPYEQYF
TRBJ1-1	15	NA	TRBV18	NA	TGTGCCAGCTCCTCGCTGGGGGCGGAGAACACTGAAGCTTTCTTT	CASSSLGAENTEAFF
TRBJ1-1	12	NA	TRBV2	few	TGTGCCAGCAGTGACAGGAACACTGAAGCTTTCTTT	CASSDRNTEAFF
TRBJ1-2	15	NA	TRBV5-4	NA	TGTGCCAGCAGCCAACCGGGATCAGGGGCCTATGGCTACACCTTC	CASSQPGSGAYGYTF
TRBJ1-2	14	NA	TRBV27	NA	TGTGCCAGCAGTTTAGGAGGGCGCGACTATGGCTACACCTTC	CASSLGGRDYGYTF
TRBJ1-1	12	NA	TRBV6-6	NA	TGTGCCACCGGAGGCACGAACACTGAAGCTTTCTTT	CATGGTNTEAFF
TRBJ1-3	13	NA	TRBV29-1	NA	TGCAGCGTGGGGGGGTCCTCTGGAAACACCATATATTTT	CSVGGSSGNTIYF
TRBJ2-3	16	NA	TRBV24-1	NA	TGTGCCACTCAACACGGACAAGGGTCGAGCACAGATACGCAGTATTTT	CATQHGQGSSTDTQYF
TRBJ2-3	14	TRBD2	TRBV30	NA	TGTGCCCATAATAGCGGGGGATACACAGATACGCAGTATTTT	CAHNSGGYTDTQYF
TRBJ1-2	14	NA	TRBV7-9	NA	TGTGCCAGCAGCTTGGGGGGTCATGGGGAGAGCTACACCTTC	CASSLGGHGESYTF
TRBJ2-1	20	TRBD2	TRBV28	NA	TGTGCCAGCAGTCCTCGACTAGCGGGAGGGCCAGAGCGCTCCTACAATGAGCAGTTCTTC	CASSPRLAGGPERSYNEQFF
TRBJ2-1	18	TRBD2	TRBV4-2	NA	TGTGCCAGCAGCCAGGGGCCGGGACTAGCGGTAAATTACAATGAGCAGTTCTTC	CASSQGPGLAVNYNEQFF
TRBJ2-7	16	NA	TRBV6-5	NA	TGTGCCAGCAGTTACTCGAACCCGGGGTCCGGCTACGAGCAGTACTTC	CASSYSNPGSGYEQYF
TRBJ2-1	17	NA	TRBV3-1/TRBV3-2	NA	TGTGCCAGCAGCCAAGTGGCGGGGCGGAGCTCCTACAATGAGCAGTTCTTC	CASSQVAGRSSYNEQFF
TRBJ2-7	16	NA	TRBV27	NA	TGTGCCAGCAGCCTCTATAGGGCAGGGCACTCCTACGAGCAGTACTTC	CASSLYRAGHSYEQYF
TRBJ2-1	14	NA	TRBV29-1	NA	TGCAGCGTTCGAGCGGGACAGGCGTACAATGAGCAGTTCTTC	CSVRAGQAYNEQFF
TRBJ1-1	12	NA	TRBV6-5	NA	TGTGCCCTCATCGCTAGGAACACTGAAGCTTTCTTT	CALIARNTEAFF
TRBJ1-2	13	TRBD1	TRBV30	NA	TGTGCCTGGGCACAGGGGGCATATTATGGCTACACCTTC	CAWAQGAYYGYTF
TRBJ2-7	16	TRBD2	TRBV7-9	NA	TGTGCCAGCAGCTTAGGACCAGCGGGAGGGCCGCGGGAGCAGTACTTC	CASSLGPAGGPREQYF
TRBJ2-6	17	TRBD1	TRBV18	NA	TGTGCCAGCTCACAGGGGGCGGGCAGAACTGGGGCCAACGTCCTGACTTTC	CASSQGAGRTGANVLTF
TRBJ2-1	13	NA	TRBV12-3/TRBV12-4	NA	TGTGCCAGCAGTTTAAGGGGTGCGGATGAGCAGTTCTTC	CASSLRGADEQFF
TRBJ2-4	16	NA	TRBV28	NA	TGTGCCAGCAGCACCCCGGAAGGGGCAGCCAAAAACATTCAGTACTTC	CASSTPEGAAKNIQYF
TRBJ1-5	13	NA	TRBV30	NA	TGTGCCTGGAGTGTGGAAGGCAGGCAGCCCCAGCATTTT	CAWSVEGRQPQHF
TRBJ1-5	13	TRBD1	TRBV18	once	TGTGCCACCTCGGGTGACAGGGGAGAGCCCCAGCATTTT	CATSGDRGEPQHF
TRBJ2-1	15	TRBD2	TRBV7-2	NA	TGTGCCAGCAGCTTAGGACTAGCGGGACCCAATGAGCAGTTCTTC	CASSLGLAGPNEQFF
TRBJ2-1	16	TRBD2	TRBV27	NA	TGTGCCAGCAGTCCCCTCCTAGCGGGGGGGAACAATGAGCAGTTCTTC	CASSPLLAGGNNEQFF
TRBJ1-2	16	TRBD1	TRBV6-5	NA	TGTGCCAGCAGTTACTCCCGGGACAGGGAGCTCTATGGCTACACCTTC	CASSYSRDRELYGYTF
TRBJ1-4	14	TRBD1	TRBV5-1	NA	TGCGCCAGCAGCCTAGACAGGGTGAACGAAAAACTGTTTTTT	CASSLDRVNEKLFF
TRBJ2-1	16	NA	TRBV19	NA	TGTGCCAGTAGTATGCAGGTGTATCGAACCTACAATGAGCAGTTCTTC	CASSMQVYRTYNEQFF
TRBJ2-1	15	NA	TRBV6-5	NA	TGTGCCAGCAGTCCCCAAGGGCAAGGGGGTAGAGAGCAGTTCTTC	CASSPQGQGGREQFF
TRBJ1-3	15	NA	TRBV7-2	NA	TGTGCCAGCAGCTTGTCGCACAGGGCTGGAAACACCATATATTTT	CASSLSHRAGNTIYF
TRBJ2-3	14	NA	TRBV5-6	once	TGTGCCAGCAGCCCTAATCTCTTCGGGGGTGCGCAGTATTTT	CASSPNLFGGAQYF
TRBJ2-7	14	TRBD2	TRBV6-5	once	TGTGCCAGCAGTTATCGGAGGGAGGGCTACGAGCAGTACTTC	CASSYRREGYEQYF
TRBJ1-1	16	NA	TRBV5-8	NA	TGTGCCAGCAGCCTGGGATTTGAGGGTGTTGGCGTTGAAGCTTTCTTT	CASSLGFEGVGVEAFF
TRBJ2-7	12	NA	TRBV6-6	NA	TGTGCCAGCCTTGGCGGGCCCTACGAGCAGTACTTC	CASLGGPYEQYF
TRBJ2-1	15	TRBD2	TRBV2	NA	TGTGCCAGCAGTGACGTTGCGGGGCCGGGACTAACCCAGTTCTTC	CASSDVAGPGLTQFF
TRBJ2-7	14	TRBD2	TRBV7-3	NA	TGTGCCAGCAGCGTAGCGGGAGGGCCTGACGAGCAGTACTTC	CASSVAGGPDEQYF
TRBJ2-7	11	NA	TRBV29-1	few	TGCAGCGTTGGTAGCTCCTACGAGCAGTACTTC	CSVGSSYEQYF